The T cell receptor beta chain under discussion was sequenced for a study of blood T cell repertoires in COVID-19. Whole-study context: Specimens from acute and convalescent COVID-19 originated in the United States, Italy and Spain.

This clone was seen a few times. The method was immunoSEQ multiplex PCR; TCRdb's version includes in-frame clones alone and lacks a portion of them. The sample has roughly 240,000 clones, approximately 88% seen once. Self-reported history from a screening survey and questionnaire set each donor's cohort. Germline V gene lookup returns CDR1 GTSNPN and CDR2 SVGIG (reference sequence). Trimming took 5 bases from V and 6 from J, leaving 16 bases between them. The CDR3 spans 14 residues. This sequence was found in a middle-aged woman with acute COVID-19. The chain links TRBV30 to TRBJ2-2; D perhaps matches TRBD2 (6 bases). Sequenced material: PBMCs or T cells enriched from blood (not recorded which). CDR3 in DNA: TGTGCCTGGGGAATTGGAGGGAATTCCGGGGAGCTGTTTTTT. Its translation is CAWGIGGNSGELFF.